One and the same sample provided the 14 T cell receptor beta chains below, sequenced in a study of CD8 T cells in ankylosing spondylitis. MiXCR, applied by TCRdb to the 5' RACE reads, yields one record per CDR3 protein. The data contain approximately 300,000 distinct CDR3 sequences, around 20% of them singletons. Sequencing input: blood, either unsorted or a sorted T cell fraction (not recorded which). All receptors derive from a female donor with ankylosing spondylitis or in good health (not recorded which).

The chain carries TRBV5-5 and TRBJ2-1; TRBD1 is a possible D gene (6 bases). V was trimmed by 1 base and J by 15 bases, leaving 26 bases between them. The V gene's germline CDR1 is SGHKS and CDR2 YYEKEE (reference sequence). The CDR3 runs 16 residues. The CDR3 DNA follows: TGTGCCAGCAGCTTGTATCCGACAGGTTCGAGTAACCTGGGGTTCTTC. Translation: CASSLYPTGSSNLGFF.

V gene TRBV5-1 combines with J gene TRBJ2-3; D unclear. Trimming took 0 bases from V and 3 from J, leaving 8 bases between them. Germline lookup yields CDR1 SGHRS and CDR2 YFSETQ. The CDR3 has 14 amino acids. This CDR3 is CASSLESLTDTQYF. CDR3 nucleotides: TGCGCCAGCAGCTTGGAGAGTCTTACAGATACGCAGTATTTT.

The V gene is TRBV7-9, the J gene TRBJ2-1; TRBD1 is a possible D gene (5 bases). V was clipped by 5 bases and J by 4 bases, with 18 bases between them. The length of the CDR3 is 16 residues. Germline V gene sequence: CDR1 SEHNR, CDR2 FQNEAQ (reference sequence). This CDR3 is CASSPRRMGQYNEQFF. The CDR3 nucleotides read TGTGCCAGCAGCCCCCGACGCATGGGGCAGTACAATGAGCAGTTCTTC. Looking up the rest from reference TRBV7-9 and TRBJ2-1 gives the full variable domain: DTGVSQNPRHKITKRGQNVTFRCDPISEHNRLYWYRQTLGQGPEFLTYFQNEAQLEKSRLLSDRFSAERPKGSFSTLEIQRTEQGDSAMYLCASSPRRMGQYNEQFFGPGTRLTVL.

The chain combines TRBV9 with TRBJ2-3, with a tentative D call TRBD2 (6 bases). Trimming pared 3 bases from V and 10 bases from J, leaving 21 bases between. Germline CDR1 is SGDLS and CDR2 is YYNGEE. CDR3 length: 15 residues. The CDR3: CASSALRGLDLPQYF. The DNA for the CDR3 is TGTGCCAGCAGCGCCCTTCGGGGACTCGATCTGCCGCAGTATTTT. Looking up the rest from reference TRBV9 and TRBJ2-3 gives the full variable domain: DSGVTQTPKHLITATGQRVTLRCSPRSGDLSVYWYQQSLDQGLQFLIQYYNGEERAKGNILERFSAQQFPDLHSELNLSSLELGDSALYFCASSALRGLDLPQYFGPGTRLTVL.

This clonotype was recorded a few times. The chain couples TRBV5-6 to TRBJ2-3, with D unclear. The V end was cut by 1 base, the J end by 0 bases, with 3 bases between. The CDR3 contains 13 residues. Germline V gene sequence: CDR1 SGHDT, CDR2 YYEEEE. CDR3 in amino acids: CASSLISTDTQYF. The DNA of the CDR3 is TGTGCCAGCAGCTTGATAAGCACAGATACGCAGTATTTT.

The chain has TRBV5-1 and TRBJ2-1; unclear D gene. The CDR3 is 12 amino acids. Looked up from germline, CDR1 is SGHRS and CDR2 is YFSETQ. V was clipped by 0 bases and J by 6 bases, with 4 bases between them. CDR3 amino acids: CASSLGSNEQFF. The CDR3 DNA is TGCGCCAGCAGCTTGGGAAGCAATGAGCAGTTCTTC. Filled out from reference TRBV5-1 and TRBJ2-1, the complete variable domain reads KAGVTQTPRYLIKTRGQQVTLSCSPISGHRSVSWYQQTPGQGLQFLFEYFSETQRNKGNFPGRFSGRQFSNSRSEMNVSTLELGDSALYLCASSLGSNEQFFGPGTRLTVL.

The genes are TRBV12-3 or TRBV12-4 and TRBJ2-1; a possible D gene is TRBD1 (6 bases). This CDR3 has 15 residues. Trimming left V 5 bases short and J 9 bases short, with 20 bases between. CDR3 sequence (DNA): TGTGCCAGCAGTGCCCGGACAGTTGGGTCCAGTGAGCAGTTCTTC. Protein: CASSARTVGSSEQFF.

CDR3 DNA sequence: TGTGCCAGCAGCCTGACTCGCGGGAGTACCTACAATGAGCAGTTCTTC. Translation: CASSLTRGSTYNEQFF. The chain is built from TRBV7-6 and TRBJ2-1; TRBD2 agrees at 7 bases. Per the germline V gene, CDR1 is SGHVS and CDR2 is FNYEAQ. V lost 5 bases to trimming and J lost 2 bases; unmatched junction nucleotides: 9. The CDR3 is 16 residues long.

V gene TRBV7-9 combines with J gene TRBJ1-1; TRBD1 agrees at 7 bases. After removal of 4 bases from V and 6 bases from J, the junction contained 5 bases not matched to a gene. The CDR3 length is 13 residues. Germline values: CDR1 SEHNR, CDR2 FQNEAQ (reference sequence). In DNA form, the CDR3 reads TGTGCCAGCAGCTACCGACAGGGCTCTGAAGCTTTCTTT. Its translation is CASSYRQGSEAFF. Complete variable domain (other parts from reference TRBV7-9 and TRBJ1-1): DTGVSQNPRHKITKRGQNVTFRCDPISEHNRLYWYRQTLGQGPEFLTYFQNEAQLEKSRLLSDRFSAERPKGSFSTLEIQRTEQGDSAMYLCASSYRQGSEAFFGQGTRLTVV.

The rearrangement joins TRBV20-1 to TRBJ2-3, with 13 bases fitting TRBD2. J was trimmed by 2 bases and V by 3 bases; bases with no gene match: 17. From germline, CDR1 is DFQATT and CDR2 SNEGSKA (reference sequence). The CDR3 has 20 residues. The chain's CDR3 is CSARPRLAGGPGAHTDTQYF. The CDR3, as DNA: TGCAGTGCTAGGCCTAGACTAGCGGGAGGACCGGGCGCACACACAGATACGCAGTATTTT.

The CDR3 bases are TGTGCCAGCAGTCAGCAGGTGTCCGAAGCTTTCTTT. This translates into CASSQQVSEAFF. The chain combines TRBV12-3 or TRBV12-4 with TRBJ1-1, with D uncertain. V was clipped by 5 bases and J by 8 bases, with 12 bases between them. CDR3 length equals 12 residues.

This clonotype was picked up a small number of times. The V and J genes are TRBV5-1 and TRBJ2-5; possibly TRBD1 for D (5 bases). V lost 2 bases and J 5 bases, leaving 13 bases between the germline ends. Germline V lookup: CDR1 SGHRS, CDR2 YFSETQ. This CDR3 spans 14 amino acids. CDR3 region: CASSFKGIGETQYF. The CDR3 coding sequence is TGCGCCAGCAGCTTTAAGGGGATCGGGGAGACCCAGTACTTC. Full variable domain (rest looked up from reference TRBV5-1 and TRBJ2-5): KAGVTQTPRYLIKTRGQQVTLSCSPISGHRSVSWYQQTPGQGLQFLFEYFSETQRNKGNFPGRFSGRQFSNSRSEMNVSTLELGDSALYLCASSFKGIGETQYFGPGTRLLVL.

J is TRBJ1-1 and V is TRBV5-6; D gene ambiguous. With 1 base removed from V and 0 bases from J, the gap between germline ends came to 7 bases. Germline CDR1 reads SGHDT; CDR2 reads YYEEEE. CDR3 length: 14 amino acids. The CDR3 sequence is CASSLYAMNTEAFF. The CDR3 coding sequence is TGTGCCAGCAGCTTGTACGCGATGAACACTGAAGCTTTCTTT.

With respect to this clonotype: The junction differs from germline at one of its ends, possibly a read error. The chain uses TRBV7-2 and TRBJ2-5, with D possibly being TRBD2 (6 bases). From germline, CDR1 is SGHTA and CDR2 FQGNSA. CDR3 length equals 15 residues. The CDR3 region has the DNA TGTGGCAGCAGCTCCAGGGACGCGGGGAGGGAGACCCAGTACTTC. Its protein product is CGSSSRDAGRETQYF.